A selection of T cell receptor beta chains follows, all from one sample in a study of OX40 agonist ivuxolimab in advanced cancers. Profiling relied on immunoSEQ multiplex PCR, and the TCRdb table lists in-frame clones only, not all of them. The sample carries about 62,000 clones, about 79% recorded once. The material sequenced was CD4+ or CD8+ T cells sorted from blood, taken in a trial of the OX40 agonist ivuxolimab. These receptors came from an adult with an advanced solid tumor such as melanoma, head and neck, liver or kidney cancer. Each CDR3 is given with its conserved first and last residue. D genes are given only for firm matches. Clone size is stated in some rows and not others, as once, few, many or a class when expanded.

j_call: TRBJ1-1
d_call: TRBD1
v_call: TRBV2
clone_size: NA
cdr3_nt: TGTGCCAGCAGACGAGACCGACAGGGTGACACTGAAGCTTTCTTT
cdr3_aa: CASRRDRQGDTEAFF

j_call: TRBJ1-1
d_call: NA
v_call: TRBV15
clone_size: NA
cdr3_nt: TGTGCCACCAGCAGAGACAGTGAAGCTTTCTTT
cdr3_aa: CATSRDSEAFF

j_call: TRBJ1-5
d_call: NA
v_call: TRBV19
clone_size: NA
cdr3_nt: TGTGCCAGTAGTTTCTCTCGCCACCGGGAAACTAAGGATCAGCCCCAGCATTTT
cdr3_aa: CASSFSRHRETKDQPQHF

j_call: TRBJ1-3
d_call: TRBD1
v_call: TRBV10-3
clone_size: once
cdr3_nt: TGTGCCATCAGTGGGTTGGACAGGGGTGACACCATATATTTT
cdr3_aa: CAISGLDRGDTIYF

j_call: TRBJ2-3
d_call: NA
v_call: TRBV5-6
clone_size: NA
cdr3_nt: TGTGCCAGCAGCTTCCAGGGGGGGACCCGGAGCACAGATACGCAGTATTTT
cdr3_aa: CASSFQGGTRSTDTQYF

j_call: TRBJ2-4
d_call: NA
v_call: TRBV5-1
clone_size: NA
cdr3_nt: TGCGCCAAGCCGGGACACCTCATAGCCAAAAACATTCAGTACTTC
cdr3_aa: CAKPGHLIAKNIQYF

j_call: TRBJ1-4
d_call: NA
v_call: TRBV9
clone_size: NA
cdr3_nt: TGTGCCAGCAGCGGGGACACAGGGTTGGGGAATGAAAAACTGTTTTTT
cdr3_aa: CASSGDTGLGNEKLFF

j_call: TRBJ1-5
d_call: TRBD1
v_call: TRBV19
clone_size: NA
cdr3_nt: TGTGCCACCAGGGACAGGGTAGGGAATCAGCCCCAGCATTTT
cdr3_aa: CATRDRVGNQPQHF

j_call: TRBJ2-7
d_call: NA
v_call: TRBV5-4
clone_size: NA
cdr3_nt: TGTGCCAGCAGCTTAGGAGGCAGTGGGTACGAGCAGTACTTC
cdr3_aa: CASSLGGSGYEQYF

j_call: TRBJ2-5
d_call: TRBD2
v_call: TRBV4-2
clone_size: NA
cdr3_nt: TGTGCCAGCAGCCAAGAACTGGCGGGGGGACCAGGGTCGGAGACCCAGTACTTC
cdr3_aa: CASSQELAGGPGSETQYF

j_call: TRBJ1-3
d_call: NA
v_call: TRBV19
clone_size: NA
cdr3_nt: TGTGCCAGTAGTCAGTACGCCTCTGGAAACACCATATATTTT
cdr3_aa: CASSQYASGNTIYF

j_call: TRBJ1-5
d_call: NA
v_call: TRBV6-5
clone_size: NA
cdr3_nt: TGTGCCAGCAGTTCAGATATCAGGGATCAGCCCCAGCATTTT
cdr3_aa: CASSSDIRDQPQHF

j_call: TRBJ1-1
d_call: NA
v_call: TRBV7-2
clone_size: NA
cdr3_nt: TGTGCCAGCAGCTTGGAAAGGGTCGGCACTGAAGCTTTCTTT
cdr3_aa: CASSLERVGTEAFF

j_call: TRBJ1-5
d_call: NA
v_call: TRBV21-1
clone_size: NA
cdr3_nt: TGTGCCAGCAGCAAAGCGAGCAGGGTAAGCAATCAGCCCCAGCATTTT
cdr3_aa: CASSKASRVSNQPQHF

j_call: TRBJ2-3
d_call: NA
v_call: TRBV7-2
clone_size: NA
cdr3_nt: TGTGCCAGCAGCCGAGACCGTGCAGATACGCAGTATTTT
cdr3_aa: CASSRDRADTQYF